This T cell receptor beta chain was captured by sequencing in a study of blood T cell repertoires in COVID-19. Across the study: The samples span acute and convalescent COVID-19 from the United States, Italy and Spain. T cells, B-cell-depleted T cells, or PBMCs supplied cDNA or gDNA.

Per the original methods: Nucleated cell number was recorded as an estimate derived from reference gene primer amplification. The repertoire was sequenced with immunoSEQ multiplex PCR; TCRdb's copy has only in-frame clones and lacks some. V and J calls and clone size are copied from that table; D and trimming were computed from the DNA. The sample has about 130,000 clones; about four fifths are singletons. This CDR3 region has 15 residues. The J segment lost 1 base and the V segment lost 3 bases, leaving 4 bases of the junction unmatched. Per the germline V gene, CDR1 is SGHRS and CDR2 is YFSETQ. The sequence was collected from a woman aged 55-70 years with active or convalescent COVID-19. This chain links TRBV5-1 with TRBJ1-2; 9 bases agree with TRBD1. Sequencing was performed on peripheral blood. CDR3 residues: CASSSRQGDNYGYTF. The CDR3 nucleotides are TGCGCCAGCAGCTCCCGACAGGGGGATAACTATGGCTACACCTTC. Variable domain in full (rest from reference TRBV5-1 and TRBJ1-2): KAGVTQTPRYLIKTRGQQVTLSCSPISGHRSVSWYQQTPGQGLQFLFEYFSETQRNKGNFPGRFSGRQFSNSRSEMNVSTLELGDSALYLCASSSRQGDNYGYTFGSGTRLTVV.